Here is one T cell receptor (beta chain) with its context. The CDR3 loop spans 16 amino acids. Per the germline V gene, CDR1 is SGHRS and CDR2 is YFSETQ. V lost 0 bases, J lost 3 bases, and 14 bases lay in between. The sample is drawn from a study of response to subunit inactivated influenza vaccine. TCRdb re-derived calls from the RT-PCR reads in MiXCR, one entry per CDR3 protein. This table holds almost 600,000 distinct CDR3 sequences, roughly 15% found once. Sequencing was performed on PBMCs from blood, taken 11 to 12 days after vaccination. The V and J genes are TRBV5-1 and TRBJ2-3, with TRBD1 as a possible D gene (5 bases). This TCR came from a man over 45 who received an inactivated influenza vaccine. In nucleotides, the CDR3 is TGCGCCAGCAGCTTGGCGCCAACAAGGGGAACAGATACGCAGTATTTT. This sequence encodes CASSLAPTRGTDTQYF.